The entry below describes one T cell receptor beta chain. Vbeta (60) and Jbeta (13) primers were used in the PCR. The table came from immunoSEQ multiplex PCR; TCRdb's copy has only in-frame clones and leaves some out. The sample yields some 150,000 clones, 82% seen once. These data belong to a study of cytomegalovirus exposure and HLA in healthy donors. As for the study in general: Early on, a data release was issued that held about 85 million unique TCRs from HLA-typed donors.

This receptor was obtained from a man younger than 45 in good health and CMV-seropositive. Sequenced: PBMCs.

Written as DNA, the CDR3 is TGTGCCAGCAGCTCTCGGAGGAGCGGGGGACTCACAGATACGCAGTATTTT. It yields the protein CASSSRRSGGLTDTQYF. The V call is TRBV9, the J call TRBJ2-3, with 8 positions matching TRBD2. Germline V lookup: CDR1 SGDLS, CDR2 YYNGEE. The V segment lost 4 bases and the J segment 2 bases; nucleotides outside the gene matches: 12. The CDR3 extends over 17 amino acids. The complete variable domain, with remaining parts taken from reference TRBV9 and TRBJ2-3, reads DSGVTQTPKHLITATGQRVTLRCSPRSGDLSVYWYQQSLDQGLQFLIQYYNGEERAKGNILERFSAQQFPDLHSELNLSSLELGDSALYFCASSSRRSGGLTDTQYFGPGTRLTVL.